The 22 T cell receptor beta chains reported below all come from one sample, sequenced in a study of cytomegalovirus exposure and HLA in healthy donors. With 60 Vbeta and 13 Jbeta primers, the PCR was carried out. Data came from immunoSEQ multiplex PCR; TCRdb stores just in-frame clones and leaves some out. The profile covers under 150,000 clones, with around 77% appearing a single time and 5.4% taken by the ten largest. The sequenced sample consisted of PBMCs. These receptors were collected from a woman between 25 and 40 years old in good health and CMV-seropositive.

This chain links TRBV5-5 with TRBJ2-2; D might be TRBD1 (6 bases). The CDR3 runs 15 residues. V lost 0 bases and J lost 6, with 12 bases in between. CDR1 SGHKS and CDR2 YYEKEE come from the germline V gene (reference sequence). The DNA for the CDR3 is TGTGCCAGCAGCTTGGCAGGGGCGCTCCCCGGGGAGCTGTTTTTT. Translating gives CASSLAGALPGELFF.

This clone was seen more than once but under ten times. The chain uses TRBV5-4 and TRBJ2-1; 7 bases line up with TRBD2. The germline gives CDR1 SGHNT, CDR2 YYREEE (reference sequence). This CDR3 has 16 residues. The V gene end was trimmed by 0 bases and the J gene end by 6 bases; junction bases not matched to a gene: 9. The CDR3 region is CASSLVGEGAGNEQFF. The DNA of the CDR3 is TGTGCCAGCAGCTTGGTTGGGGAGGGCGCTGGCAATGAGCAGTTCTTC. Combining the CDR3 with reference TRBV5-4 and TRBJ2-1 gives the whole variable domain ETGVTQSPTHLIKTRGQQVTLRCSSQSGHNTVSWYQQALGQGPQFIFQYYREEENGRGNFPPRFSGLQFPNYSSELNVNALELDDSALYLCASSLVGEGAGNEQFFGPGTRLTVL.

J is TRBJ2-7 and V is TRBV7-6; D is perhaps TRBD2 (5 bases). This CDR3 region has 14 residues. Germline CDR1 and CDR2: SGHVS and FNYEAQ. V shed 3 bases and J shed 2 bases, with 11 bases lying between them. This CDR3 is CASSFGGWTYEQYF. CDR3 DNA sequence: TGTGCCAGCAGCTTCGGCGGGTGGACCTACGAGCAGTACTTC.

The chain is built from TRBV19 and TRBJ1-1; 9 bases are shared with TRBD1. The CDR3 is 13 residues long. J lost 5 bases, V lost 7 bases, and 5 bases had no gene match. Germline V gives CDR1 LNHDA, CDR2 SQIVND (reference sequence). CDR3 sequence: CASKNRGQTEAFF. CDR3 nucleotide sequence: TGTGCCAGTAAAAACAGGGGGCAAACTGAAGCTTTCTTT.

V and J are TRBV12-2 and TRBJ1-1; no DNA check was done on the table's D call, TRBD1. TRBV12-2 is a pseudogene locus. This CDR3 has 14 residues. The CDR3 DNA reads TGTGCAAGTCGCTTCAAGACAACGAACACTGAAGCTTTCTTT. It specifies CASRFKTTNTEAFF.

The chain links TRBV27 to TRBJ2-7; 9 bases fit TRBD1. V gave up 0 bases and J gave up 0 bases; unmatched junction bases: 12. Germline V gene sequence: CDR1 MNHEY, CDR2 SMNVEV (reference sequence). This CDR3 contains 19 residues. The CDR3 DNA is TGTGCCAGCAGTTTATCCCCGGGACAGGGTTATTCGAGCTCCTACGAGCAGTACTTC. Translation: CASSLSPGQGYSSSYEQYF.

This clone has a single count. The gene calls are TRBV5-4 and TRBJ2-7, with 8 bases matching TRBD2. Trimming at V came to 5 bases and at J to 0 bases, leaving 10 bases not matched to a gene. Germline CDR1 SGHNT, CDR2 YYREEE (reference sequence). The CDR3 has 16 amino acids. CDR3 sequence reads: CASRVGGTSNSYEQYF. The CDR3 DNA reads as TGTGCCAGCAGGGTGGGCGGGACTAGTAACTCCTACGAGCAGTACTTC.

This clone has more than one count but fewer than ten. The rearrangement links TRBV10-2 to TRBJ2-1, with TRBD2 identical over 12 bases. The CDR3 contains 15 residues. The trim removed 7 bases at V and 6 bases at J, leaving 7 bases unmatched. The germline CDR1 and CDR2 sequences are WSHSY and SAAADI. The CDR3 spells CASTAQTSGGNEQFF. CDR3 in DNA: TGCGCCAGCACCGCCCAGACTAGCGGGGGCAATGAGCAGTTCTTC.

The chain has TRBV9 and TRBJ1-1, with 7 bases fitting TRBD1. This CDR3 spans 16 amino acids. With V trimmed by 3 bases and J by 4 bases, 12 bases remained unmatched. Germline V CDR1 and CDR2: SGDLS, YYNGEE. The CDR3 sequence: CASSDQGGLQTTEAFF. CDR3 coding DNA: TGTGCCAGCAGCGACCAGGGGGGCCTACAAACCACTGAAGCTTTCTTT.

V is TRBV10-3 and J is TRBJ2-7; 10 bases match TRBD2. CDR1 ENHRY and CDR2 SYGVKD come from the germline V gene. The CDR3 is 15 residues long. V lost 6 bases and J lost 3; bases outside the gene matches: 8. The CDR3 protein is CAISPGTSVVYEQYF. CDR3 DNA sequence: TGTGCCATCAGCCCCGGGACTAGCGTAGTCTACGAGCAGTACTTC.

The gene calls are TRBV18 and TRBJ1-1, with D maybe TRBD1 (6 bases). Between the trimmed V and J ends, which lost 3 bases and 0 bases, there was a span of 11 bases. There are 15 residues in the CDR3. Germline V CDR1 and CDR2: KGHSH, LQKENI. The CDR3: CASSPGQSMNTEAFF. CDR3 DNA: TGTGCCAGCTCACCCGGACAGTCCATGAACACTGAAGCTTTCTTT.

This clone was detected a few times. This chain connects TRBV9 to TRBJ1-3; 7 nucleotides line up with TRBD1. Germline CDR1 and CDR2: SGDLS and YYNGEE. The V gene end was trimmed by 0 bases and the J gene end by 3 bases; junction bases not matched to a gene: 3. This CDR3 is 15 amino acids long. CDR3 nucleotides: TGTGCCAGCAGCGTAGGGGGGACAGATGGAAACACCATATATTTT. It translates to CASSVGGTDGNTIYF.

This clone was detected a few times. This chain links TRBV29-1 with TRBJ2-7, with a weak D call TRBD2 (6 bases). V lost 3 bases and J lost 7, with 10 bases in between. The CDR3 is 11 amino acids. Per germline, CDR1 SQVTM and CDR2 ANQGSEA. CDR3 protein: CSVDRAGEQYF. The CDR3 DNA reads as TGCAGCGTTGATAGGGCGGGGGAGCAGTACTTC.

The chain couples TRBV6-5 to TRBJ1-2, with D perhaps matching TRBD1 (6 bases). Per germline, CDR1 MNHEY and CDR2 SVGAGI. This CDR3 is 14 amino acids long. V lost 0 bases, J lost 1 base, and 6 bases lay in between. The CDR3 here is CASSYSQGNYGYTF. The CDR3 DNA is TGTGCCAGCAGTTACTCACAGGGTAACTATGGCTACACCTTC.

This clone has more than one count but fewer than ten. The rearrangement joins TRBV6-1 to TRBJ1-5; D is undetermined. From germline, CDR1 is MNHNS and CDR2 SASEGT. Trimming removed 8 bases at V and 1 base at J, with 6 bases between. This CDR3 region has 12 residues. Here the CDR3 DNA reads TGTGCCAGCGACTGGAGCAATCAGCCCCAGCATTTT. It is translated as CASDWSNQPQHF.

Concerning this clone itself: At one end, the junction sequence differs from germline, possibly due to a read error. The chain is built from TRBV7-7 and TRBJ2-5; TRBD1 is a possible D gene (6 bases). Germline values: CDR1 SSHAT, CDR2 FNYEAQ (reference sequence). This CDR3 contains 14 residues. CDR3 protein: CASSPQGAEETQYF. As DNA, the CDR3 is TGTGCTAGCAGCCCACAGGGAGCGGAGGAGACCCAGTACTTC. Supplemented by reference TRBV7-7 and TRBJ2-5, the full variable domain reads GAGVSQSPRYKVTKRGQDVTLRCDPISSHATLYWYQQALGQGPEFLTYFNYEAQPDKSGLPSDRFSAERPEGSISTLTIQRTEQRDSAMYRCASSPQGAEETQYFGPGTRLLVL.

The chain has TRBV10-2 and TRBJ2-3, with D maybe TRBD2 (6 bases). Trimming left V 6 bases short and J 0 bases short, with 13 bases between. The length of the CDR3 is 15 residues. Germline-derived CDR1 and CDR2 are WSHSY and SAAADI. As DNA, the CDR3 is TGCGCCAGCAGACGTGGAGGGGTAAGCACAGATACGCAGTATTTT. Protein: CASRRGGVSTDTQYF.

This clone was counted at least ten times. The chain joins TRBV6-6 to TRBJ1-1; D is perhaps TRBD1 (5 bases). CDR3 size: 13 residues. In germline, CDR1 is MNHNY, CDR2 SVGAGI (reference sequence). V was pared by 8 bases and J by 6 bases, with 16 bases between. CDR3 nucleotide sequence: TGTGCCAGCGGGGCAACCCTTGCAGCTGAAGCTTTCTTT. It yields the protein CASGATLAAEAFF.

This clone was counted only a few times. V gene TRBV10-3 combines with J gene TRBJ1-1, with 9 bases identical to TRBD1. Germline-derived CDR1 and CDR2 are ENHRY and SYGVKD. V lost 6 bases, J lost 11 bases, and 4 bases stayed unmatched. The CDR3 runs to 11 residues. CDR3 in DNA: TGTGCCATCAGACAGGGGGCGCGGGCTTTCTTT. It specifies CAIRQGARAFF.

The chain recombines TRBV11-3 with TRBJ2-5; the D is unclear. Trimming removed 5 bases at V and 6 bases at J, with 13 bases between. This CDR3 is 13 amino acids long. CDR1 and CDR2 from the germline V gene are SGHNT and YENEEA. The chain's CDR3 is CASSIRLEQTQYF. The CDR3 DNA is TGTGCCAGCAGCATTCGCCTAGAGCAGACCCAGTACTTC.

V is TRBV18 and J is TRBJ2-6, with D possibly being TRBD1 (6 bases). V was cut by 2 bases and J by 4 bases, with 9 bases left in between. There are 15 residues in the CDR3. Germline assignment: CDR1 KGHSH and CDR2 LQKENI. CDR3 amino acids: CASSPGGVGANVLTF. CDR3 sequence (DNA): TGTGCCAGCTCACCAGGGGGCGTCGGGGCCAACGTCCTGACTTTC. Full variable domain (missing parts from reference TRBV18 and TRBJ2-6): NAGVMQNPRHLVRRRGQEARLRCSPMKGHSHVYWYRQLPEEGLKFMVYLQKENIIDESGMPKERFSAEFPKEGPSILRIQQVVRGDSAAYFCASSPGGVGANVLTFGAGSRLTVL.

The chain has TRBV30 and TRBJ2-1, with 7 bases fitting TRBD2. Germline-derived CDR1 and CDR2 are GTSNPN and SVGIG (reference sequence). This CDR3 comprises 15 residues. The DNA of the CDR3 is TGTGCGCCTTGGGGGGGGGAGGAGAACTACAATGAGCAGTTCTTC. Translation: CAPWGGEENYNEQFF.